This TCR beta chain was recorded in a study of T-cell memory formation after mild COVID-19. This CDR3 comprises 15 residues. V was cut by 6 bases and J by 9 bases, with 21 bases left in between. TCRdb passed the 5' RACE reads through MiXCR, listing each CDR3 protein once. The sample has 250,000 to 400,000 distinct CDR3 sequences, approximately 14% seen once. Study observations and caveats: Clones contracting across day 15 to 85 had a balanced CD4/CD8 profile; later expanding clones leaned CD4+.

This clonotype has just a few counts. Its matching antigen is unknown. This receptor was identified in a young man who had mild COVID-19 (a few samples of this study predate the infection). Cell type and time point are not known. Source material: PBMCs or a T cell subset sorted from them (not recorded which). V usage is TRBV12-3 or TRBV12-4 and J usage is TRBJ2-1; no definite D call. CDR3 protein: CASSPAGVIGREQFF. In nucleotides, the CDR3 is TGTGCCAGCAGCCCCGCAGGCGTGATCGGCCGTGAGCAGTTCTTC.